A selection of T cell receptor beta chains follows, all from one sample in a study of blood T cell repertoires in COVID-19. Produced via immunoSEQ multiplex PCR; TCRdb's table is partial and in-frame only. The repertoire consists of some 80,000 clones, with about four fifths occurring once and the leading ten covering around 9%. Sequenced sample: peripheral blood. The receptors come from a human donor in a cohort sampled during active COVID-19. Each CDR3 is given with its conserved first and last residue. A D gene is named only where the DNA matches it firmly. Rows give clone size only sometimes, using once, few, many, or a class for an expanded clone.

abundance,v_gene,j_gene,d_gene,CDR3aa,CDR3nt
.,TRBV4-1,TRBJ2-1,.,CASSQEGAQQFF,TGCGCCAGCAGCCAAGAGGGGGCCCAGCAGTTCTTC
.,TRBV30,TRBJ1-6,.,CAWSVRDTGRNSPLHF,TGTGCCTGGAGTGTTAGGGACACGGGAAGAAATTCACCCCTCCACTTT
.,TRBV7-8,TRBJ2-1,TRBD2,CASSLPISGRRNEQFF,TGTGCCAGCAGCTTACCCATTAGCGGGAGAAGAAATGAGCAGTTCTTC
.,TRBV5-1,TRBJ1-5,.,CASSLSGNQPQHF,TGCGCCAGCAGCTTGAGCGGCAATCAGCCCCAGCATTTT
.,TRBV12-5,TRBJ1-2,.,CASGFDTGSHTF,TGTGCTAGTGGTTTTGATACAGGGAGTCACACCTTC
once,TRBV5-4,TRBJ2-5,.,CASSFKQGQETQYF,TGTGCCAGCAGCTTTAAACAGGGACAAGAGACCCAGTACTTC
.,TRBV11-1,TRBJ2-6,.,CASSLSSGANVLTF,TGTGCCAGCAGCCTGAGCTCTGGGGCCAACGTCCTGACTTTC
.,TRBV9,TRBJ2-3,TRBD1,CASSLITGVGTDTQYF,TGTGCCAGCAGCCTTATCACAGGGGTAGGCACAGATACGCAGTATTTT
.,TRBV29-1,TRBJ1-2,TRBD1,CSGLGQGAWGYTF,TGCAGCGGTTTGGGACAGGGGGCGTGGGGCTACACCTTC
.,TRBV2,TRBJ1-2,TRBD1,CASSEGGAGGYGYTF,TGTGCCAGCAGTGAAGGGGGGGCAGGGGGCTATGGCTACACCTTC
.,TRBV28,TRBJ2-1,TRBD2,CASSPPTSGTYNEQFF,TGTGCCAGCAGTCCTCCTACTAGCGGCACTTACAATGAGCAGTTCTTC
few,TRBV24-1,TRBJ1-5,.,CATSSGGGANQPQHF,TGTGCCACCAGTTCAGGTGGGGGGGCGAATCAGCCCCAGCATTTT
.,TRBV7-2,TRBJ1-3,.,CASSYASQGPGGNTIYF,TGTGCCAGCAGCTACGCATCACAGGGTCCGGGGGGAAACACCATATATTTT
.,TRBV27,TRBJ2-5,.,CASSFGAQETQYF,TGTGCCAGCAGTTTTGGGGCCCAAGAGACCCAGTACTTC
.,TRBV5-8,TRBJ2-4,TRBD1,CASSLGGTVKNIQYF,TGTGCCAGCAGCTTGGGGGGGACAGTCAAAAACATTCAGTACTTC
.,TRBV5-1,TRBJ1-1,.,CASSGTSGVRPEAFF,TGCGCCAGCAGCGGAACGAGTGGAGTAAGACCTGAAGCTTTCTTT